This T cell receptor (beta chain) was captured in a study of shared clonotypes between healthy human individuals. The study, taken as a whole, reports: Non-shared clonotypes showed lower generation probabilities than clonotypes common to all four donors.

TCRdb's copy holds only in-frame clones and misses some; the assay was immunoSEQ multiplex PCR. The sample lists just over 2,000,000 clones; 85% to 95% were seen once. In the naive CD8 group, cells lacked CD45RO and were positively selected for CCR7, so terminally differentiated effector memory CD45RA+ cells were left out. Donation came from healthy HIV-negative adults that had no recent acute infections or vaccinations. This CDR3 has 14 amino acids. Germline V gene data show CDR1 as MNHEY and CDR2 as SVGAGI. Unmatched junction bases numbered 4, after V lost 5 bases and J lost 6 bases. This clone has only one observation. What it binds is not known.

Sequenced material: naive CD8+ T cells sorted from blood. The gene calls are TRBV6-5 and TRBJ2-2, with 9 bases fitting TRBD1. The clonotype comes from a man aged 18 to 35 in good health. The CDR3 nucleotides read TGTGCCAGCAGTCTCCGGGACAGGGCCGGGGAGCTGTTTTTT. It is translated as CASSLRDRAGELFF.